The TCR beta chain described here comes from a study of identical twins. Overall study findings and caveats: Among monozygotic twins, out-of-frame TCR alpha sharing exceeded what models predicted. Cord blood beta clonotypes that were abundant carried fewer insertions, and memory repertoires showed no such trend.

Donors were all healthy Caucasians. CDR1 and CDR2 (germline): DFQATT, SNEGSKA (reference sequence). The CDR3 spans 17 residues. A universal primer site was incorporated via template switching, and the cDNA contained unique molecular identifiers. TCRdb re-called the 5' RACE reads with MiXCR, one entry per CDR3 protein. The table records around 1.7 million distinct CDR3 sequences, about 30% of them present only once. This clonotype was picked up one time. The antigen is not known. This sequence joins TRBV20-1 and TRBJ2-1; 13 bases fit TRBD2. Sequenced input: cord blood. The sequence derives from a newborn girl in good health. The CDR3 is CGVISVTSGRSYNEQFF. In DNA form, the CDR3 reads TGCGGTGTCATATCGGTGACTAGCGGGAGGAGTTACAATGAGCAGTTCTTC.